The clone carrying this T cell receptor beta chain has at least ten counts. What it recognizes is unknown. The data stem from a study of breast tumors, draining lymph nodes, adjacent tissues. TCRdb re-derived calls from the multiplex PCR reads in MiXCR, one entry per CDR3 protein. This table has about 180,000 distinct CDR3 sequences, roughly 30% appearing once. Study-wide results and caveats: Tumor and nontumor repertoires were significantly more similar in luminal-like than in basal-like breast cancer.

Samples came from axillary lymph nodes draining the breast cancer. The material sequenced was axillary lymph node tissue. The sequence was collected from a female donor with breast cancer. Some clones in this sample may be carry-over from other donors' samples.

The CDR3 DNA reads as TGTGCCAGCAGCGCGGGGGGGTGGACTAATGAGCAGTTCTTC. This sequence encodes CASSAGGWTNEQFF. The rearrangement joins TRBV9 to TRBJ2-1, with 8 bases identical to TRBD2. CDR1 and CDR2 from the germline V gene are SGDLS and YYNGEE. This CDR3 comprises 14 residues. V lost 3 bases to trimming and J lost 7 bases; unmatched junction nucleotides: 6.